Below are 32 T cell receptor beta chains sequenced from a single sample in a study of response to subunit inactivated influenza vaccine. TCRdb analysed the RT-PCR reads with MiXCR anew, one entry per CDR3 protein. The sample lists about 570,000 distinct CDR3 sequences; around 11% were seen once. A further study also used this sample, focusing on T cells expressing NK-cell markers. As that report states: Production of TCR beta cDNA relied on 5'RACE template switching with UMIs.

Source: PBMCs from blood, taken on the day of vaccination. These receptors were taken from a man aged 45-60 years who received an inactivated influenza vaccine.

The genes are TRBV18 and TRBJ2-7; 7 bases match TRBD1. Germline trimming cut 3 bases from V and 2 bases from J; bases unmatched to any gene: 7. Germline V CDR1 and CDR2: KGHSH, LQKENI. This CDR3 comprises 15 residues. This CDR3 is CASSPGTAGTYEQYF. DNA of the CDR3: TGTGCCAGCTCACCTGGGACAGCAGGCACCTACGAGCAGTACTTC.

This clonotype was found a few times. The chain has TRBV4-1 and TRBJ2-1, with a possible D match to TRBD2 (6 bases). Germline-derived CDR1 and CDR2 are MGHRA and YSYEKL. V shed 1 base and J shed 0 bases, with 19 bases lying between them. The CDR3 sequence is 19 residues long. The CDR3 protein is CASSQVSGGAIRSYNEQFF. CDR3 in DNA: TGCGCCAGCAGCCAAGTTTCTGGCGGGGCCATCCGCTCCTACAATGAGCAGTTCTTC.

This clonotype was picked up a small number of times. The chain employs TRBV14 and TRBJ2-7, with 7 bases lining up with TRBD1. Trimming cost V 4 bases and J 3 bases; bases outside gene matches: 6. The CDR3 has 14 residues. From germline, CDR1 is SGHDN and CDR2 FVKESK. The CDR3 is CASSLRQGIYEQYF. In DNA, the CDR3 is TGTGCCAGCAGCCTCCGACAGGGCATCTACGAGCAGTACTTC. The full variable domain, in which reference TRBV14 and TRBJ2-7 provide the parts outside the CDR3, is EAGVTQFPSHSVIEKGQTVTLRCDPISGHDNLYWYRRVMGKEIKFLLHFVKESKQDESGMPNNRFLAERTGGTYSTLKVQPAELEDSGVYFCASSLRQGIYEQYFGPGTRLTVT.

This clonotype showed up just a few times. The chain has TRBV3-1 and TRBJ2-1, with 8 positions matching TRBD2. CDR1 and CDR2 (germline): LGHDT, YNNKEL (reference sequence). V lost 3 bases and J lost 6; bases outside the gene matches: 10. The CDR3 is 16 residues long. In DNA form, the CDR3 reads TGTGCCAGCAGCCACTTTTTGAGCGGGAGACGCAATGAGCAGTTCTTC. Translating it yields CASSHFLSGRRNEQFF.

In this sample, this clonotype turned up a few times. This chain links TRBV7-9 with TRBJ1-5; TRBD1 matches at 9 bases. CDR1 is SEHNR, CDR2 FQNEAQ, per germline (reference sequence). The CDR3 loop spans 12 amino acids. The V gene end was trimmed by 1 base and the J gene end by 11 bases; junction bases not matched to a gene: 0. Here the CDR3 DNA reads TGTGCCAGCAGCTTAGGGGACAGGGCCCAGCATTTT. This gives the protein CASSLGDRAQHF.

The rearrangement links TRBV20-1 to TRBJ2-5; D is tentatively TRBD1 or TRBD2 (5 bases each). Germline lookup yields CDR1 DFQATT and CDR2 SNEGSKA (reference sequence). V was shortened by 0 bases and J by 4 bases, with 18 bases between the two germline ends. The CDR3 has 16 amino acids. The CDR3 reads CSARDPQLEGRETQYF. CDR3 in DNA: TGCAGTGCTAGAGACCCTCAACTCGAGGGGCGAGAGACCCAGTACTTC.

This clonotype was observed at least ten times. The CDR3: CASSLTGVTDTQYF. CDR3 DNA: TGTGCCAGCAGCCTGACAGGGGTCACAGATACGCAGTATTTT. This rearrangement joins TRBV7-2 to TRBJ2-3; 8 bases agree with TRBD1. Germline CDR1 SGHTA, CDR2 FQGNSA. V trimming: 5 bases; J trimming: 2 bases; junction bases outside the gene matches: 3. The CDR3 length is 14 residues.

This sequence joins TRBV19 and TRBJ1-6, with D hard to call. The V end lost 9 bases, the J end lost 7 bases, and 4 bases lay between the germline ends. Per germline, CDR1 LNHDA and CDR2 SQIVND (reference sequence). The CDR3 contains 10 residues. CDR3 DNA sequence: TGTGCCAGGAAGAATTCACCCCTCCACTTT. Its translation is CARKNSPLHF.

In its sample, this clonotype was seen a few times. V and J are TRBV7-2 and TRBJ2-1; D could derive from TRBD1 or TRBD2 (6 bases each). V was trimmed by 1 base and J by 9 bases, leaving 13 bases between them. Germline V CDR1 and CDR2: SGHTA, FQGNSA. This CDR3 comprises 14 residues. The CDR3 region is CASSLGVEGGEQFF. In nucleotides, the CDR3 is TGTGCCAGCAGCTTAGGAGTCGAGGGGGGTGAGCAGTTCTTC.

The gene calls are TRBV4-2 and TRBJ1-1, with D unresolved. The germline CDR1 and CDR2 sequences are LGHNA and YNFKEQ. V lost 2 bases to trimming and J lost 4 bases, with 14 bases between them. The CDR3 has 15 residues. CDR3 residues: CASSQIGRSGTEAFF. As DNA, the CDR3 is TGTGCCAGCAGCCAAATTGGAAGGTCAGGCACTGAAGCTTTCTTT.

V is TRBV7-9 and J is TRBJ2-1; perhaps TRBD1 as D (6 bases). CDR3 length equals 16 residues. Germline CDR1 SEHNR, CDR2 FQNEAQ (reference sequence). V gave up 1 base and J gave up 0 bases, with 10 bases separating them. The DNA of the CDR3 is TGTGCCAGCAGCTTAGTAGACAGGCCCTCCTACAATGAGCAGTTCTTC. This encodes CASSLVDRPSYNEQFF.

A few counts support this clonotype. The rearrangement uses TRBV3-1 and TRBJ2-3; D is undetermined. Germline V lookup: CDR1 LGHDT, CDR2 YNNKEL (reference sequence). With 0 bases removed from V and 0 bases from J, the gap between germline ends came to 4 bases. This CDR3 region has 14 residues. Here the CDR3 DNA reads TGTGCCAGCAGCCAAGAGTGGAGCACAGATACGCAGTATTTT. Its protein is CASSQEWSTDTQYF.

The chain couples TRBV5-6 to TRBJ2-5; the match to TRBD1 covers 8 bases. The CDR3 length is 16 residues. CDR1 SGHDT and CDR2 YYEEEE come from the germline V gene. Trimming at V came to 4 bases and at J to 5 bases, leaving 13 bases not matched to a gene. CDR3 nucleotide sequence: TGTGCCAGCAGCCCTGGGACAGGAACCATTTGGGAGACCCAGTACTTC. Translation gives CASSPGTGTIWETQYF.

This clonotype was seen ten or more times. V usage is TRBV5-1 and J usage is TRBJ1-3; the match to TRBD1 covers 7 bases. The CDR3 length is 15 residues. V lost 4 bases, J lost 2 bases, and 6 bases stayed unmatched. Germline V lookup: CDR1 SGHRS, CDR2 YFSETQ. Here the CDR3 DNA reads TGCGCCAGCAGCGTAACCGGGACAGCTGGAAACACCATATATTTT. Translation: CASSVTGTAGNTIYF.

This clonotype was detected only a few times. This rearrangement joins TRBV7-6 to TRBJ2-1; a weak D match, TRBD2 (5 bases). Trimming left V 6 bases short and J 6 bases short, with 18 bases between. Germline V CDR1 and CDR2: SGHVS, FNYEAQ. CDR3 length: 15 residues. The CDR3 reads CASRSRVGGRNEQFF. CDR3 nucleotide sequence: TGTGCCAGCAGGTCCCGAGTCGGAGGTCGCAATGAGCAGTTCTTC.

This clonotype was seen more than once but under ten times. J is TRBJ2-7 and V is TRBV29-1, with 8 positions matching TRBD1. V was pared by 3 bases and J by 4 bases, with 5 bases of the junction left unmatched. Germline CDR1 SQVTM, CDR2 ANQGSEA. The CDR3 covers 13 residues. The DNA of the CDR3 is TGCAGCGTTGACCTCGGACAGGGTTACGAGCAGTACTTC. Protein sequence: CSVDLGQGYEQYF.

This clonotype was counted ten times or more. This chain uses TRBV5-4 with TRBJ1-2; 9 positions agree with TRBD1. Looked up from germline, CDR1 is SGHNT and CDR2 is YYREEE (reference sequence). The J segment lost 6 bases and the V segment lost 4 bases, leaving 4 bases of the junction unmatched. The CDR3 spans 13 residues. The CDR3 DNA sequence: TGTGCCAGCAGCAATACAGGGGGCAATGGCTACACCTTC. It is translated as CASSNTGGNGYTF.

With respect to this clonotype: A clone one base away is much larger, so this may be a read error. V and J are TRBV12-3 or TRBV12-4 and TRBJ1-5; D unclear. Gene TRBJ2-3 matches the end of the DNA better, so the J call may be wrong. CDR3 size: 13 residues. CDR3 sequence: CASSLDNAQPQYF. In DNA, the CDR3 is TGTGCCAGCAGTTTAGACAATGCTCAGCCCCAGTATTTT.

This clonotype appeared many times. The chain joins TRBV3-1 to TRBJ2-3, with TRBD2 identical over 12 bases. CDR1 is LGHDT and CDR2 is YNNKEL in the germline V gene (reference sequence). The CDR3 sequence is 15 residues long. V dropped 4 bases and J dropped 2; count of bases not matched to a gene: 1. The chain's CDR3 is CASSRTSGDTDTQYF. In nucleotides, the CDR3 is TGTGCCAGCAGCCGGACTAGCGGGGACACAGATACGCAGTATTTT.

The V and J genes are TRBV24-1 and TRBJ2-3, with TRBD2 as a possible D gene (6 bases). Germline V gene lookup returns CDR1 KGHDR and CDR2 SFDVKD. The CDR3 has 16 residues. V lost 5 bases, J lost 0 bases, and 14 bases lay in between. CDR3 bases: TGTGCCACCAGTGGCGGGGAAACTACTAGCACAGATACGCAGTATTTT. Its protein is CATSGGETTSTDTQYF.

J is TRBJ2-1 and V is TRBV5-1; TRBD2 matches 7 bases. With V trimmed by 5 bases and J by 9 bases, 8 bases remained unmatched. This CDR3 spans 13 amino acids. Germline values: CDR1 SGHRS, CDR2 YFSETQ. The CDR3 sequence is CASSNEGEGEQFF. The DNA for the CDR3 is TGCGCCAGCAGTAATGAAGGGGAGGGTGAGCAGTTCTTC. The full variable domain, its missing parts supplied by reference TRBV5-1 and TRBJ2-1, is KAGVTQTPRYLIKTRGQQVTLSCSPISGHRSVSWYQQTPGQGLQFLFEYFSETQRNKGNFPGRFSGRQFSNSRSEMNVSTLELGDSALYLCASSNEGEGEQFFGPGTRLTVL.

A few counts support this clonotype. The V gene is TRBV9, the J gene TRBJ2-1, with 11 bases lining up with TRBD2. This CDR3 contains 15 residues. V shed 2 bases, J shed 7 bases, and the junction held 5 bases outside the gene matches. Germline CDR1 SGDLS, CDR2 YYNGEE. The CDR3 spells CASSVSGGVGNEQFF. In nucleotides, the CDR3 is TGTGCCAGCAGCGTTAGCGGGGGGGTCGGGAATGAGCAGTTCTTC. Drawing the rest from reference TRBV9 and TRBJ2-1, the complete variable domain is DSGVTQTPKHLITATGQRVTLRCSPRSGDLSVYWYQQSLDQGLQFLIQYYNGEERAKGNILERFSAQQFPDLHSELNLSSLELGDSALYFCASSVSGGVGNEQFFGPGTRLTVL.

This clonotype has more than one count but fewer than ten. V and J are TRBV11-2 and TRBJ1-1; 7 bases agree with TRBD1. The CDR3 extends over 14 amino acids. The V and J ends lost 4 bases and 5 bases, in that order; junction bases with no gene match: 7. Germline V gives CDR1 SGHAT, CDR2 FQNNGV. The CDR3 loop is CASSWGRGRTEAFF. The CDR3, as DNA: TGTGCCAGCAGCTGGGGCAGGGGGAGGACTGAAGCTTTCTTT.

This clonotype was seen more than once but under ten times. This sequence joins TRBV28 and TRBJ2-6; the D gene is possibly TRBD1 (6 bases). The V and J ends lost 6 bases and 0 bases respectively, with 18 bases between them. Germline lookup yields CDR1 MDHEN and CDR2 SYDVKM. This CDR3 contains 18 residues. This CDR3 reads CASSSPVQGISGANVLTF. The CDR3 DNA reads TGTGCCAGCAGCTCTCCCGTACAGGGAATCTCTGGGGCCAACGTCCTGACTTTC.

This clonotype has just a few counts. The rearrangement joins TRBV20-1 to TRBJ2-7; D is possibly TRBD2 (5 bases). The germline V gene encodes CDR1 DFQATT and CDR2 SNEGSKA (reference sequence). CDR3 length equals 14 residues. V was pared by 2 bases and J by 4 bases, with 15 bases between. The CDR3 is CSARKEGRRYEQYF. CDR3 coding DNA: TGCAGTGCTAGAAAAGAGGGTCGGCGTTACGAGCAGTACTTC.

The chain links TRBV5-1 to TRBJ2-3, with 8 bases lining up with TRBD2. The CDR3 is made up of 17 amino acids. Per germline, CDR1 SGHRS and CDR2 YFSETQ. V lost 4 bases to trimming and J lost 1 base; unmatched junction nucleotides: 11. The CDR3 spells CASSPGLASGGTDTQYF. The CDR3 DNA reads as TGCGCCAGCAGCCCCGGACTAGCCAGCGGGGGCACAGATACGCAGTATTTT.

This chain uses TRBV6-1 with TRBJ1-5; the match to TRBD1 covers 9 bases. Trimming took 6 bases from V and 0 from J; bases not matched to a gene: 6. Germline CDR1 MNHNS, CDR2 SASEGT. This CDR3 region has 16 residues. The chain's CDR3 is CASSRGTGFSNQPQHF. CDR3 bases: TGTGCCAGCAGCCGCGGGACAGGGTTTAGCAATCAGCCCCAGCATTTT.

In this sample, this clonotype turned up a few times. The chain recombines TRBV4-1 with TRBJ2-1; D unclear. The CDR3 covers 15 residues. Trimming left V 0 bases short and J 9 bases short, with 15 bases between. Germline CDR1 MGHRA, CDR2 YSYEKL. The CDR3 DNA reads as TGCGCCAGCAGCCAAGATCTCCCGTTAGTCGTTGAGCAGTTCTTC. Translated, it gives CASSQDLPLVVEQFF.

This clonotype has just a few counts. V gene TRBV19 combines with J gene TRBJ1-5; 8 nucleotides agree with TRBD1. CDR3 length: 12 residues. Trimming at V came to 9 bases and at J to 4 bases, leaving 2 bases not matched to a gene. The V gene's germline CDR1 is LNHDA and CDR2 SQIVND (reference sequence). The CDR3 loop reads CASDRGNQPQHF. DNA of the CDR3: TGTGCCAGCGACAGGGGTAATCAGCCCCAGCATTTT.

In its sample, this clonotype was seen a few times. The chain is built from TRBV7-2 and TRBJ2-7; possibly TRBD1 for D (5 bases). The ends were cut back, 2 bases at V and 0 bases at J, with 14 bases in the middle. The CDR3 covers 16 residues. The germline V gene has CDR1 SGHTA and CDR2 FQGNSA. The CDR3 loop is CASSLSTGRISYEQYF. The CDR3 coding sequence is TGTGCCAGCAGCTTATCCACAGGCCGGATCTCCTACGAGCAGTACTTC. Full variable domain (rest looked up from reference TRBV7-2 and TRBJ2-7): GAGVSQSPSNKVTEKGKDVELRCDPISGHTALYWYRQSLGQGLEFLIYFQGNSAPDKSGLPSDRFSAERTGGSVSTLTIQRTQQEDSAVYLCASSLSTGRISYEQYFGPGTRLTVT.

This clonotype was counted only a few times. The V call is TRBV30, the J call TRBJ2-1; 12 nucleotides match TRBD2. The CDR3 is made up of 16 amino acids. Trimming removed 2 bases from V and 4 bases from J; junction bases left unmatched: 6. Germline-derived CDR1 and CDR2 are GTSNPN and SVGIG (reference sequence). CDR3 sequence reads: CAWSYGLAGQYNEQFF. CDR3 nucleotides: TGTGCCTGGAGTTACGGACTAGCGGGGCAATACAATGAGCAGTTCTTC.

This clonotype was seen more than once but under ten times. CDR3 bases: TGTGCCATCATGTCAGGACCGAGCTCCTACAATGAGCAGTTCTTC. Protein: CAIMSGPSSYNEQFF. The chain is built from TRBV10-3 and TRBJ2-1; D gene uncertain. V lost 7 bases, J lost 0 bases, and 13 bases lay in between. The germline V gene has CDR1 ENHRY and CDR2 SYGVKD. The CDR3 loop spans 15 amino acids.